This T cell receptor (beta chain) was captured by sequencing in a study of sequential checkpoint blockade in melanoma. Only in-frame clones appear in the TCRdb table, and some are missing; sequencing was by immunoSEQ multiplex PCR. The data contain 15,000 to 20,000 clones, roughly 70% of them singletons. The table lists this clone with a few counts. Trimming pared 6 bases from V and 2 bases from J, leaving 17 bases between. Germline CDR1 SNHLY, CDR2 FYNNEI. This CDR3 region has 15 residues. Treatment indicated: randomized to nivolumab then ipilimumab (arm A) or the reverse (arm B). Material: CD8+ T cells sorted from blood (inferred from file names), obtained from a patient given nivolumab and ipilimumab in sequence. This TCR was recovered from a human donor with melanoma. The gene calls are TRBV2 and TRBJ2-7, with D possibly matching TRBD2 (6 bases). CDR3 amino acids: CASRFNSGTTYEQYF. The CDR3 nucleotides are TGTGCCAGCAGGTTTAATAGCGGTACAACCTACGAGCAGTACTTC.